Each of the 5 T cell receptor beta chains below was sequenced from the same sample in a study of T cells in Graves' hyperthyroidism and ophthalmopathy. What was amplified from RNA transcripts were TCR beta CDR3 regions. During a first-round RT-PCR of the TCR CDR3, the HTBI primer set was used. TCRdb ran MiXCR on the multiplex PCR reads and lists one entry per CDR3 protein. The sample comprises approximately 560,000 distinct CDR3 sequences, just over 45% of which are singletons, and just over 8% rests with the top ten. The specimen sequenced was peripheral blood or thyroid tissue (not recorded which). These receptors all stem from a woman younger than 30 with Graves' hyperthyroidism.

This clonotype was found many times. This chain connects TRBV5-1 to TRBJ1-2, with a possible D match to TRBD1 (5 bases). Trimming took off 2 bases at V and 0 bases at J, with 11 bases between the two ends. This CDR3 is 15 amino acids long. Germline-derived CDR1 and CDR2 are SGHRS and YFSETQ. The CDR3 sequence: CASSFAGTSNYGYTF. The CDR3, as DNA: TGCGCCAGCAGCTTTGCTGGGACTTCTAACTATGGCTACACCTTC.

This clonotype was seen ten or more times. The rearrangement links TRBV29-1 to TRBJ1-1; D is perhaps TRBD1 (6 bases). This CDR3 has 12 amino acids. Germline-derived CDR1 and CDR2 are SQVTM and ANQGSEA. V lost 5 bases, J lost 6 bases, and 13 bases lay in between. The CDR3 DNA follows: TGCAGCGTTATCTCAGGGGACGCTGAAGCTTTCTTT. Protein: CSVISGDAEAFF.

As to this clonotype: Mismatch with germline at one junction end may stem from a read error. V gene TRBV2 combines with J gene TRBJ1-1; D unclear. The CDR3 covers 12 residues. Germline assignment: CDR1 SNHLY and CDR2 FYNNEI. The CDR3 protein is CASRRYSSEALF. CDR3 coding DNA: TGTGCCAGCAGAAGGTACAGCTCTGAAGCTCTCTTT.

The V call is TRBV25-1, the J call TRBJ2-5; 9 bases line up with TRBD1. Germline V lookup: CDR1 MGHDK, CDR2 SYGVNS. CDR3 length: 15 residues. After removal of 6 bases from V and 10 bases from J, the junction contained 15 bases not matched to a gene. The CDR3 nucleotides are TGTGCCAGCAGCTTGACAGGGGGGCCCCCAGTGGGCCAGTACTTC. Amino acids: CASSLTGGPPVGQYF. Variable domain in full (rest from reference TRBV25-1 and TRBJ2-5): EADIYQTPRYLVIGTGKKITLECSQTMGHDKMYWYQQDPGMELHLIHYSYGVNSTEKGDLSSESTVSRIRTEHFPLTLESARPSHTSQYLCASSLTGGPPVGQYFGPGTRLLVL.

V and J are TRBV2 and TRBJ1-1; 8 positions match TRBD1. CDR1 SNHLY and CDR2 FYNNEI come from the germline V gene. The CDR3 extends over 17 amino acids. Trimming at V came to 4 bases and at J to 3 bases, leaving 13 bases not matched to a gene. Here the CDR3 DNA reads TGTGCCAGCAGTGTAAGGACAGGGACGCAGCGGTACACTGAAGCTTTCTTT. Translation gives CASSVRTGTQRYTEAFF.